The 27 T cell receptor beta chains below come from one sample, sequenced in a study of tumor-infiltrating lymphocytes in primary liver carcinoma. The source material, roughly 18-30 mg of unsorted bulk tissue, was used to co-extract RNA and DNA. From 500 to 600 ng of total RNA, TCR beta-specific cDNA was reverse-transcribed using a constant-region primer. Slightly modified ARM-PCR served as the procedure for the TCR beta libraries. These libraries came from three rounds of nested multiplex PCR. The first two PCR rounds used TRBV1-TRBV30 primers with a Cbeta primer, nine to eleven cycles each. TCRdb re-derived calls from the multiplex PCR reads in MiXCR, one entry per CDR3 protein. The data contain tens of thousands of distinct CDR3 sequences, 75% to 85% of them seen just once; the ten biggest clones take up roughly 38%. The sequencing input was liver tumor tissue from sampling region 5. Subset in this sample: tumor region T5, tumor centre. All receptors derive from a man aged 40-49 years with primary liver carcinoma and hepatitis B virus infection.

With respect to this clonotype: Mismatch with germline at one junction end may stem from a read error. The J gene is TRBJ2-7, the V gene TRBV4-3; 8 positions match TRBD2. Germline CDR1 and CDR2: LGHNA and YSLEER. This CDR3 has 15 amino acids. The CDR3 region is CASGRERAGAYEQHF. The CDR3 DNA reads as TGTGCCAGCGGCCGCGAAAGAGCGGGAGCGTACGAGCAGCACTTC.

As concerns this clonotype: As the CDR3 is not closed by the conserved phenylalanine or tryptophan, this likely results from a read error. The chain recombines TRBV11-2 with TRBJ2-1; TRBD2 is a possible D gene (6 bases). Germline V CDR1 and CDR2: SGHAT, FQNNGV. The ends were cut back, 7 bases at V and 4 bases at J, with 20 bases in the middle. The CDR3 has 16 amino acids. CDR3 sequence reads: CASNPSRASAYNEQFY. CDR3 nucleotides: TGTGCCAGCAACCCGTCGAGGGCTAGCGCATACAATGAGCAGTTCTAC.

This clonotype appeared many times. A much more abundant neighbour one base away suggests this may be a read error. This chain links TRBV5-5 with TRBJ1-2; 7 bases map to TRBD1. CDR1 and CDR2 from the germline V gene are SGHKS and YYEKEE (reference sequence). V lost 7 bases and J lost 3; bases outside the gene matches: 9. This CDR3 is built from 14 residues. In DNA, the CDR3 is TGTGCCAGCGGCCCTGGACAGGCCCACTATGGCTACACCTTC. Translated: CASGPGQAHYGYTF.

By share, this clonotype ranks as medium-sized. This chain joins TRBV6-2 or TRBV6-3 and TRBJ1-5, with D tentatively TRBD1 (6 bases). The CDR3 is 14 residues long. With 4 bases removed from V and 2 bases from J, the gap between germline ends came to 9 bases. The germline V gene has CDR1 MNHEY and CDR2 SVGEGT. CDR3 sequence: CASSLGQGNQPQHF. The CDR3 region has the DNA TGTGCCAGCAGTTTGGGACAAGGCAATCAGCCCCAGCATTTT.

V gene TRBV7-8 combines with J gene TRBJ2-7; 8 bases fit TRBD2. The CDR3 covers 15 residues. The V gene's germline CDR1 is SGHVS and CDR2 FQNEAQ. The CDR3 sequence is CISSLGSGGNYEQYF. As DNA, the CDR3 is TGTATCAGCAGCTTAGGTTCGGGAGGGAACTACGAGCAGTACTTC.

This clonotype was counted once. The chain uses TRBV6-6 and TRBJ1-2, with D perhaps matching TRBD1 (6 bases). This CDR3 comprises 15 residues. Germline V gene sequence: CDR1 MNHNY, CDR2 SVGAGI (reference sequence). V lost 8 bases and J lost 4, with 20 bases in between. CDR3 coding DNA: TGTGCCAGCGGTGATACAGGGCTAGTACCCTATGGCTACACCTTC. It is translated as CASGDTGLVPYGYTF.

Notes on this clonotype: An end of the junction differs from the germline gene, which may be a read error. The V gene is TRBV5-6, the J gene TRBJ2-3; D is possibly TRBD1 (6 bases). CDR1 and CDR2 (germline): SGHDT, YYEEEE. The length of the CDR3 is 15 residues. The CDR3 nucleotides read TGTGACAGCAGCACGGGACAAAGAATGTCAGATACACAGTATTTT. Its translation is CDSSTGQRMSDTQYF.

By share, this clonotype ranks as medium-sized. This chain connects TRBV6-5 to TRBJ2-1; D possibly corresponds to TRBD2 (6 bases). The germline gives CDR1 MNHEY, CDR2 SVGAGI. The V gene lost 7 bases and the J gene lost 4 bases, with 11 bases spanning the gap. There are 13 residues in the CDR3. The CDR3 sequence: CASKKGLYNEQFF. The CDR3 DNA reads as TGTGCCAGCAAGAAGGGACTGTACAATGAGCAGTTCTTC.

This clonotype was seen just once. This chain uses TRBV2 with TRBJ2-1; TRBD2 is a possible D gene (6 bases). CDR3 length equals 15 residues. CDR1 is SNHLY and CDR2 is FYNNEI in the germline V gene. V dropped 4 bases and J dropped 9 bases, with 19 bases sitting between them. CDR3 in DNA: TGTGCCAGCAGTGGGCCGGACTATGGGGTGGCTGAGCAGTTCTTC. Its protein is CASSGPDYGVAEQFF. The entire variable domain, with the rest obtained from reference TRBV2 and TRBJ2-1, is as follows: EPEVTQTPSHQVTQMGQEVILRCVPISNHLYFYWYRQILGQKVEFLVSFYNNEISEKSEIFDDQFSVERPDGSNFTLKIRSTKLEDSAMYFCASSGPDYGVAEQFFGPGTRLTVL.

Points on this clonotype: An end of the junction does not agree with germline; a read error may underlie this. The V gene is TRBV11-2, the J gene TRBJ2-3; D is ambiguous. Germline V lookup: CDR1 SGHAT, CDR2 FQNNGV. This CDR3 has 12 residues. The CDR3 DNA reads TGTGCCAGCAGCGTCAGCACAGATACGCAGCACTTT. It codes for CASSVSTDTQHF.

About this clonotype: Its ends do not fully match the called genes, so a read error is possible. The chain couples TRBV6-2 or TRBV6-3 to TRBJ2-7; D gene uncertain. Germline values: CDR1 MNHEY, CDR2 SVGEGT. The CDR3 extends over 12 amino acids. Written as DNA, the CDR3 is TGTGCTAGCAGTTGCTCCGCCCACGAGCAGTACTTC. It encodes CASSCSAHEQYF.

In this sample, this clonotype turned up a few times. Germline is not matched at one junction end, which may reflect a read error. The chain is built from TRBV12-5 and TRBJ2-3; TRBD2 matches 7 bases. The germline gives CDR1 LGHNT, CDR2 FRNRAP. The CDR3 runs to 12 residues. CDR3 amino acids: CTSGFDAGEQYF. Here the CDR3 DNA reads TGTACTAGTGGCTTCGACGCGGGAGAGCAGTATTTT. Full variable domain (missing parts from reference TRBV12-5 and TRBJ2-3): DARVTQTPRHKVTEMGQEVTMRCQPILGHNTVFWYRQTMMQGLELLAYFRNRAPLDDSGMPKDRFSAEMPDATLATLKIQPSEPRDSAVYFCTSGFDAGEQYFGPGTRLTVL.

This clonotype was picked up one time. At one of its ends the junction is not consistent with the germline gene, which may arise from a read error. The CDR3 spells CTSSQDPEGSPGELFF. The CDR3, as DNA: TGCACCAGCAGCCAAGACCCAGAAGGAAGCCCCGGGGAGCTGTTTTTT. The chain recombines TRBV4-3 with TRBJ2-2; unclear D gene. The CDR3 covers 16 residues. Germline V gene sequence: CDR1 LGHNA, CDR2 YSLEER.

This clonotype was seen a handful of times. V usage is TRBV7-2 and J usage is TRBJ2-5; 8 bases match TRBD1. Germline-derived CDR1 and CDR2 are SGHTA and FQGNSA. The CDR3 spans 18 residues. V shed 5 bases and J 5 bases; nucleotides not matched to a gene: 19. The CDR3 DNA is TGTGCCAGCAGCCCAACAGGTGGTGTGACAGGGGTGCGGGAGACCCAGTACTTC. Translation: CASSPTGGVTGVRETQYF.

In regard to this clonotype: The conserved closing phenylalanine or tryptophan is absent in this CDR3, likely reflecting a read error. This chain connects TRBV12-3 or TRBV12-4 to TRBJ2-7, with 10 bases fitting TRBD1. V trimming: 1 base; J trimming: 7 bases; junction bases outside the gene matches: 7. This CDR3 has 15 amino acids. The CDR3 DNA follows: TGTGCCAGCAGTTTAGGACAGGGGGCGAAGTATGAGCAGTACCTA. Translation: CASSLGQGAKYEQYL.

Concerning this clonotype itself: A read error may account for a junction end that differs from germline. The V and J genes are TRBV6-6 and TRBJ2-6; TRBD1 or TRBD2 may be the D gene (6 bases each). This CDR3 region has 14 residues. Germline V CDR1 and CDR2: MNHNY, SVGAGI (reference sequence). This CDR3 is CASSYESGANVLAF. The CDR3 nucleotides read TGTGCCAGCAGTTACGAGTCGGGGGCCAACGTCCTGGCTTTC.

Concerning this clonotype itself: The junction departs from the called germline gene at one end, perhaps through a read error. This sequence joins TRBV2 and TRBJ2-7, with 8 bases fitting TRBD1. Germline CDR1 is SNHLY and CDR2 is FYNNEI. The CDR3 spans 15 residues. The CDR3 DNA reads TGTGCTAGCAGTGAGGACAGGGCGGTCTCCTACGAGCAGTGCTTC. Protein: CASSEDRAVSYEQCF.

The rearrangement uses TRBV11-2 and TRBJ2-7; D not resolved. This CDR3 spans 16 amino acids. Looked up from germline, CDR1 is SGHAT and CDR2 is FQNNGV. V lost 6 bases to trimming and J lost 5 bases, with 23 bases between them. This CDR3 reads CASRFIQRTIHNEQYF. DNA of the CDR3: TGTGCCAGCAGATTCATACAAAGGACCATACATAACGAGCAGTACTTC.

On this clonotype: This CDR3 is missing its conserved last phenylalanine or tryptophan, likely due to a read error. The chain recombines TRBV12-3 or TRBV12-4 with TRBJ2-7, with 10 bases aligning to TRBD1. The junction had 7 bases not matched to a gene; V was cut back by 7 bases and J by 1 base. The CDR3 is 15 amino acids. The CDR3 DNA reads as TGTGCCAGCAATATGCGGACAGGGGGGTCCTACGAGCAGTACCTC. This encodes CASNMRTGGSYEQYL.

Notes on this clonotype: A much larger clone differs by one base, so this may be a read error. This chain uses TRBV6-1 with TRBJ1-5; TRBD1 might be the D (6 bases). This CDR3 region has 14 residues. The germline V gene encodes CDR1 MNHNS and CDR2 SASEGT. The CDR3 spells CASSEGHSSQSQHF. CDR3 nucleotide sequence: TGTGCCAGCAGTGAGGGACATAGCAGTCAGTCCCAGCATTTT.

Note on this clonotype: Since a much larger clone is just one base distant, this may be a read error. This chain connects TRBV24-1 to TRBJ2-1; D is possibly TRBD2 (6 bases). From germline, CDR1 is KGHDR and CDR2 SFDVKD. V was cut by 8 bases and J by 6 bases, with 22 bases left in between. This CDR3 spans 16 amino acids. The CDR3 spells CATTVKLARSCNEQFF. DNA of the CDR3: TGTGCCACCACTGTAAAGCTAGCGCGTTCTTGCAATGAGCAGTTCTTC.

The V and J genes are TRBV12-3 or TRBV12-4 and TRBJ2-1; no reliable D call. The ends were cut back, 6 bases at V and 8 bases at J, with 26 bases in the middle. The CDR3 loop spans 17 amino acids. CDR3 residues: CASRPGLGSEEYDEQFF. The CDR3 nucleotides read TGTGCCAGCAGGCCTGGCCTTGGTTCAGAAGAGTACGATGAGCAGTTCTTC.

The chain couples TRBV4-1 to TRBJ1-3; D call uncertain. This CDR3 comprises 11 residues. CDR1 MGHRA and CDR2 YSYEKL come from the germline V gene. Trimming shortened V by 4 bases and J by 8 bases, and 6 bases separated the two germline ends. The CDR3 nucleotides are TGCGCCAGCAGCCTATTGGACACCATATATTTT. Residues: CASSLLDTIYF.

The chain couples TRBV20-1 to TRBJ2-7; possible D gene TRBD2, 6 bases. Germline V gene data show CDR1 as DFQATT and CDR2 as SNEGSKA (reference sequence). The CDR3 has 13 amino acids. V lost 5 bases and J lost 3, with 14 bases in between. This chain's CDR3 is CSALPGTFYEQYF. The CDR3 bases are TGCAGTGCTCTCCCCGGGACTTTCTACGAGCAGTACTTC.

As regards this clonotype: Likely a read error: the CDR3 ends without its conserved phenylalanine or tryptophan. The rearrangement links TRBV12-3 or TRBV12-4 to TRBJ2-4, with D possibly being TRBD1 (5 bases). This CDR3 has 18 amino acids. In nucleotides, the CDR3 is TGTGTCATCAGTTTATGGGGTGGGGCGGACATAGCCAAAAACATTCAGTACATC. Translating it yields CVISLWGGADIAKNIQYI.

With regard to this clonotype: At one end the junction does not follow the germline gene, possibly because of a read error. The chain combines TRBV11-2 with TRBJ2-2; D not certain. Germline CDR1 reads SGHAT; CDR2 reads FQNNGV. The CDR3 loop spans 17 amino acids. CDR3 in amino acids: CASSSALGVANTRELFF. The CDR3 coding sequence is TGTGCCAGCAGCTCAGCATTAGGAGTGGCGAACACCAGGGAGCTGTTTTTT.

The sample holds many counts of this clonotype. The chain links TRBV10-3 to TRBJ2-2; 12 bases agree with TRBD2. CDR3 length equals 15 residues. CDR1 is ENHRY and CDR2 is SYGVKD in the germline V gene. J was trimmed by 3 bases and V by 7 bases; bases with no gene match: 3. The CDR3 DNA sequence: TGTGCCATCACTAGCGGGAGGGCCGACACCGGGGAGCTGTTTTTT. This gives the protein CAITSGRADTGELFF.